These 14 T cell receptor beta chains were sequenced from one sample in a study of blood T cells in healthy people across ages. The authors ran a second PCR of about 6 to 11 cycles using a sample-barcoded 5' primer and a J-beta primer mix. TCRdb used MiXCR to reprocess the 5' RACE reads, holding one entry per CDR3 protein. Among 1,500,000 or so distinct CDR3 sequences, approximately 60% were seen once, and the ten largest hold 6.5% to 8.5%. Sequencing was done on a sample of blood. The receptors shown here come from a young man in good health.

This clonotype was counted only a few times. CDR3 sequence reads: CASSQEGVRLAGAYTQYF. The DNA of the CDR3 is TGCGCCAGCAGCCAAGAAGGCGTTAGGCTAGCGGGAGCATACACGCAGTATTTT. The rearrangement links TRBV4-1 to TRBJ2-3; 10 bases fit TRBD2. Looked up from germline, CDR1 is MGHRA and CDR2 is YSYEKL. The CDR3 is 18 amino acids. V lost 0 bases, J lost 9 bases, and 15 bases stayed unmatched.

This clonotype has just one count. The chain employs TRBV7-2 and TRBJ1-2, with unresolved D. V dropped 3 bases and J dropped 4 bases, with 21 bases sitting between them. Germline V gene sequence: CDR1 SGHTA, CDR2 FQGNSA. The CDR3 runs 17 residues. The CDR3 DNA follows: TGTGCCAGCAGCTTCCTACCGATTCTTACAGACTTCTATGGCTACACCTTC. This gives the protein CASSFLPILTDFYGYTF.

This clonotype has ten or more counts. The junction differs from germline at one of its ends, possibly a read error. The chain combines TRBV2 with TRBJ2-7, with unresolved D. The CDR3 is 15 residues long. Looked up from germline, CDR1 is SNHLY and CDR2 is FYNNEI. CDR3 sequence (DNA): TGTGCCAGCAGTGCACAATTGGGGAAGTCCTCCGAGCAGTACTTC. Its protein product is CASSAQLGKSSEQYF.

This rearrangement joins TRBV7-6 to TRBJ2-3; 8 nucleotides agree with TRBD2. CDR3 length: 16 residues. CDR1 and CDR2 from the germline V gene are SGHVS and FNYEAQ. V dropped 5 bases and J dropped 2; count of bases not matched to a gene: 9. Written as DNA, the CDR3 is TGTGCCAGCAGCGACAGCGTAGCGGGAATCACAGATACGCAGTATTTT. Translation: CASSDSVAGITDTQYF.

V is TRBV27 and J is TRBJ2-1; D ambiguous. Trimming removed 0 bases at V and 8 bases at J, with 11 bases between. CDR1 and CDR2 (germline): MNHEY, SMNVEV (reference sequence). The CDR3 has 14 amino acids. The CDR3 here is CASSLSFPGYEQFF. The CDR3 DNA follows: TGTGCCAGCAGTTTATCGTTTCCGGGCTATGAGCAGTTCTTC.

The V gene is TRBV4-1, the J gene TRBJ2-1; D gene ambiguous. Germline loops: CDR1 MGHRA, CDR2 YSYEKL. Deletions cut 3 bases from V and 0 bases from J, with 15 bases between. The CDR3 loop spans 17 amino acids. The CDR3 DNA follows: TGCGCCAGCAGCCAGGATCTAGGGCGGAGCTCCTACAATGAGCAGTTCTTC. Its translation is CASSQDLGRSSYNEQFF.

This chain joins TRBV5-1 and TRBJ2-4; tentative D call: TRBD2 (6 bases). The J call is doubtful: the DNA matches TRBJ2-7 better. The CDR3 length is 12 residues. CDR1 SGHRS and CDR2 YFSETQ come from the germline V gene. The CDR3 is CASMREPAEQYF. CDR3 sequence (DNA): TGCGCCAGCATGCGGGAACCCGCCGAGCAGTACTTC.

This clonotype was counted a few times. The chain combines TRBV2 with TRBJ2-7; the D gene could be TRBD1 or TRBD2 (6 bases each). V lost 8 bases and J lost 6, with 14 bases in between. The CDR3 is 12 amino acids. Germline V CDR1 and CDR2: SNHLY, FYNNEI. In DNA form, the CDR3 reads TGTGCCAGCTATGGGGGGCTCATCGAGCAGTACTTC. Its translation is CASYGGLIEQYF.

This clonotype was seen a single time. Being one base from a much bigger clone, this may be a read error. This chain connects TRBV24-1 to TRBJ1-4; 8 bases match TRBD1. The CDR3 runs 16 residues. Germline CDR1 and CDR2: KGHDR and SFDVKD. The chain's CDR3 is CATRLSLLDRASELLF. The CDR3 coding sequence is TGTGCCACCAGGTTATCACTGCTGGACAGGGCATCGGAACTGCTTTTT.

CDR3 DNA sequence: TGTGCCAGCAGTCCCACTAGCGGGGTCCAAGAGACCCAGTACTTC. This gives the protein CASSPTSGVQETQYF. J is TRBJ2-5 and V is TRBV28, with 10 positions matching TRBD2. The CDR3 loop spans 15 amino acids. V lost 5 bases, J lost 1 base, and 4 bases stayed unmatched. The germline gives CDR1 MDHEN, CDR2 SYDVKM.

The rearrangement links TRBV3-1 to TRBJ2-7; D might be TRBD1 (8 bases). The J call may be in error: the DNA end matches TRBJ2-5 better. Germline CDR1 is LGHDT and CDR2 is YNNKEL (reference sequence). The CDR3 is 16 amino acids. The DNA for the CDR3 is TGTGCCAGCAGCCAAGAGCAGGGGGCGGGAGAGGAGACCCAGTACTTC. Translated: CASSQEQGAGEETQYF.

This clonotype was counted a few times. CDR3 bases: TGTGCCAGCAGCTTGCGGGACGGGCCCTATGGCTACACCTTC. Translated: CASSLRDGPYGYTF. This chain joins TRBV27 and TRBJ1-2; the D gene is possibly TRBD1 (5 bases). From germline, CDR1 is MNHEY and CDR2 SMNVEV (reference sequence). Trimming cost V 6 bases and J 4 bases, with 15 bases left between them. This CDR3 has 14 residues.

CDR3 DNA sequence: TGTGCCAGCAGAGGGATGGGCAGGGAAACACCCCTCCACTTT. Amino acids: CASRGMGRETPLHF. The chain carries TRBV12-3 or TRBV12-4 and TRBJ1-6; D may be TRBD1 (5 bases). Trimming stripped 6 bases from V and 11 bases from J, with 17 bases between. The CDR3 covers 14 residues.

This rearrangement joins TRBV4-1 to TRBJ2-7, with TRBD2 matching over 7 bases. Looked up from germline, CDR1 is MGHRA and CDR2 is YSYEKL. V gave up 4 bases and J gave up 4 bases; unmatched junction bases: 16. The CDR3 extends over 17 amino acids. The CDR3 DNA sequence: TGCGCCAGCAGCCCCCTCGGAAGTGGCGGGAGTTATTACGAGCAGTACTTC. This sequence encodes CASSPLGSGGSYYEQYF.